This T cell receptor beta chain was sequenced during a study of regulatory T cells in long-lasting Graves disease. To make TCR beta libraries, researchers used iRepertoire HTBI primers and Arm-PCR of CDR3 regions. One entry per CDR3 protein results from TCRdb running MiXCR on the multiplex PCR reads. The sample holds almost 350,000 distinct CDR3 sequences, 15% to 20% seen once. Overall study findings and caveats: Persistent patients shared more public clonotypes (2,741) than newly diagnosed patients (about 940).

Per the germline V gene, CDR1 is MNHEY and CDR2 is SMNVEV (reference sequence). The CDR3 runs to 13 residues. Trimming took 8 bases from V and 6 from J, leaving 16 bases between them. This clonotype was recorded many times. Its cognate antigen is unknown. This sample's time point: persistent/refractory GD, antithyroid drugs over 5 years with positive TRAb. With RNA extracted from PBMCs as input, the TCR library was made. The V gene is TRBV27, the J gene TRBJ1-1; perhaps TRBD1 as D (6 bases). This specimen consisted of peripheral blood mononuclear cells (PBMCs), obtained when the disease was refractory, from a patient treated with antithyroid drugs. The sequence was collected from a female donor with Graves disease. The CDR3: CASSGGGRPEAFF. CDR3 bases: TGTGCCAGCTCCGGCGGGGGCAGGCCTGAAGCTTTCTTT.